This T cell receptor beta chain emerged from a study of OX40 agonist ivuxolimab in advanced cancers. In the study overall: Participants averaged roughly 60 years of age (range roughly 23 to 79) and were 82.7% male. Patients with prior anti-PD-1, anti-PD-L1 or anti-CTLA-4 therapy were eligible; about 41% had some.

Profiling relied on immunoSEQ multiplex PCR, and the TCRdb table lists in-frame clones only, not all of them. Here the sample spans approximately 99,000 clones, roughly 90% being singletons. Patients had blood sampled at baseline and again on cycle 4 day 1 and cycle 7 day 1. Germline loops: CDR1 GTSNPN, CDR2 SVGIG (reference sequence). The length of the CDR3 is 16 residues. The junction had 18 bases not matched to a gene; V was cut back by 6 bases and J by 6 bases. The chain carries TRBV30 and TRBJ2-7; 9 nucleotides align to TRBD1. The sequence was collected from an adult with an advanced solid tumor such as melanoma, head and neck, liver or kidney cancer. Sequenced here: CD4+ or CD8+ T cells sorted from blood, sampled in a trial of the OX40 agonist ivuxolimab. The CDR3 DNA reads TGTGCCTGTCCATCCCGAAGCGGGACAGGGCTGCGCGAGCAGTACTTC. Protein: CACPSRSGTGLREQYF.